This TCR beta chain was retrieved from a study of beta chain features in type 1 diabetes. General observations from the study: Type 1 diabetes patients had moderately but significantly shorter TCRB CDR3s in all four CD4+ subsets.

This clone was observed many times. Its antigen is not identified. With 5 bases clipped from V and 9 bases from J, the junction kept 10 bases outside the gene matches. The CDR3 covers 14 residues. CDR1 is LNHDA, CDR2 SQIVND, per germline (reference sequence). Isolated RNA was reverse transcribed in full, so expressed TCRB transcripts were sequenced. TCRdb's table, derived via immunoSEQ multiplex PCR, lists solely in-frame clones and lacks some. This sample has some 350,000 clones, with 8% to 10% found just once. What was sequenced was central memory CD4+ T cells from blood. The source is a man aged 30 to 39 with type 1 diabetes. This chain links TRBV19 with TRBJ2-5, with 9 bases lining up with TRBD1. CDR3 coding DNA: TGTGCCAGTAGTCCGGGGGACAGGGCAGGCGCCCAGTACTTC. It yields the protein CASSPGDRAGAQYF.